Reported below is one TCR beta chain. Antigen unknown. For the second PCR, which ran for about 6 to 11 cycles, a sample-barcoded 5' primer and a J-beta primer mix were used. TCRdb processed the 5' RACE reads anew with MiXCR; each CDR3 protein has one entry. The sample holds 850,000 to 1,300,000 distinct CDR3 sequences, 35% to 50% seen once. Healthy Russian Caucasian donors spanned ages about 6 to 95 years. These data belong to a study of blood T cells in healthy people across ages. General study points: Considered underestimates were the diversity estimates obtained from one million T cells. Unsorted PBMC material precluded a definitive naive versus antigen-experienced comparison.

Looked up from germline, CDR1 is MGHDK and CDR2 is SYGVNS. V was cut by 1 base and J by 5 bases, with 12 bases left in between. The CDR3 is 16 residues long. V and J are TRBV25-1 and TRBJ2-6, with TRBD1 as a possible D gene (6 bases). Sequenced material: blood. The clonotype was recovered from a woman in her sixties in good health. The CDR3 sequence: CASSEFMGARANVLTF. As DNA, the CDR3 is TGTGCCAGCAGTGAATTTATGGGGGCTCGGGCCAACGTCCTGACTTTC.